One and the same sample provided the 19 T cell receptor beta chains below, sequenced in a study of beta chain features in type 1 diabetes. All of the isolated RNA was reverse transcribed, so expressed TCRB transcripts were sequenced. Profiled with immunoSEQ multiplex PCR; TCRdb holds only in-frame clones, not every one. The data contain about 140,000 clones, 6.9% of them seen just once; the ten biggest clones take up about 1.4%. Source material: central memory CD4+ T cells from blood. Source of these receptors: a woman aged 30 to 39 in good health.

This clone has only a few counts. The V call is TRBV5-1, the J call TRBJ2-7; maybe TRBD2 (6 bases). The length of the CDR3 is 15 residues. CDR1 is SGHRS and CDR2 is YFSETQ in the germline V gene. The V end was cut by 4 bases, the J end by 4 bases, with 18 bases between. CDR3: CASSTTAGLGYEQYF. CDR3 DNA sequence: TGCGCCAGCAGCACCACCGCGGGACTGGGATACGAGCAGTACTTC. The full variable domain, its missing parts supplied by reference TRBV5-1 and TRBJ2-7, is KAGVTQTPRYLIKTRGQQVTLSCSPISGHRSVSWYQQTPGQGLQFLFEYFSETQRNKGNFPGRFSGRQFSNSRSEMNVSTLELGDSALYLCASSTTAGLGYEQYFGPGTRLTVT.

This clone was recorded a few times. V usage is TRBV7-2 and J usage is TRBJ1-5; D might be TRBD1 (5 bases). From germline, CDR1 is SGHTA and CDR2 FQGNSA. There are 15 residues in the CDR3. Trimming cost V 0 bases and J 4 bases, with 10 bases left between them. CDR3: CASSLARGVNQPQHF. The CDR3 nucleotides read TGTGCCAGCAGCTTAGCGCGGGGGGTAAATCAGCCCCAGCATTTT.

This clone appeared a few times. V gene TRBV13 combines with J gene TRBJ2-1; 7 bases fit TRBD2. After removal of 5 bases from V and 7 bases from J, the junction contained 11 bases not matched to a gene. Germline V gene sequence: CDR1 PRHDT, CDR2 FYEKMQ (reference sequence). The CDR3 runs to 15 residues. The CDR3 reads CASSLVGGPGNEQFF. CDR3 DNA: TGTGCCAGCAGCCTAGTGGGAGGGCCGGGTAATGAGCAGTTCTTC.

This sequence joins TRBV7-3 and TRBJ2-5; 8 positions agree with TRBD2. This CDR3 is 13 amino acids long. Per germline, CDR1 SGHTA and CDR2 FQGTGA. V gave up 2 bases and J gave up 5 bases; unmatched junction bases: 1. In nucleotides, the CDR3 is TGTGCCAGCAGCTTACCTAGCGGGGAGACCCAGTACTTC. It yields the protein CASSLPSGETQYF.

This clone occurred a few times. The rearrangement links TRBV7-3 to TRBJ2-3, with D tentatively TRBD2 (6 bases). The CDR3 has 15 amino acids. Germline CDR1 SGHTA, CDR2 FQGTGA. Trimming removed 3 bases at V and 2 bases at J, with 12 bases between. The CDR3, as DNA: TGTGCCAGCAGCTTCGGAGGGGTGGACACAGATACGCAGTATTTT. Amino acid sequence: CASSFGGVDTDTQYF.

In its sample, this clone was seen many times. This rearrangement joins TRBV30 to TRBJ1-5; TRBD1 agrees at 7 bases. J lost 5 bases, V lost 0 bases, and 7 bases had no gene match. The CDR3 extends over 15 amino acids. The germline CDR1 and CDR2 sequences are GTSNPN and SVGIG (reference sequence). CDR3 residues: CAWSVWDSPYQPQHF. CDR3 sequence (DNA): TGTGCCTGGAGTGTATGGGACAGTCCCTATCAGCCCCAGCATTTT.

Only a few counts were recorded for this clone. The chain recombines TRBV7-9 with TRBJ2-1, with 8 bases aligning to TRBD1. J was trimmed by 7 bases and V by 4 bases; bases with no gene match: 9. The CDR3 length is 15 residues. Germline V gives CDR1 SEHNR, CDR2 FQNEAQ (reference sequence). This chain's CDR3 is CASSYRTGTPNEQFF. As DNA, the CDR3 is TGTGCCAGCAGCTATAGGACAGGGACCCCTAATGAGCAGTTCTTC.

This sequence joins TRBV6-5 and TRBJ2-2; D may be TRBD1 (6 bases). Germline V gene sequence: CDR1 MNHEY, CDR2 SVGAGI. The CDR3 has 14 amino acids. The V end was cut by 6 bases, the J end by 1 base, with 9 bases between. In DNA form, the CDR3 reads TGTGCCAGCAGGCCGGGACAGAACACCGGGGAGCTGTTTTTT. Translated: CASRPGQNTGELFF.

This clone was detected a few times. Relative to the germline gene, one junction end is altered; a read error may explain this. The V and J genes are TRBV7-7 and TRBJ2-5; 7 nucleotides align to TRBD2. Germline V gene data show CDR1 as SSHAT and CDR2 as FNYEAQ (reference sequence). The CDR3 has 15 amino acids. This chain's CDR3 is CASSLAGTGQETQYF. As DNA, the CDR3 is TGTGCTAGCAGCTTAGCGGGTACAGGTCAAGAGACCCAGTACTTC.

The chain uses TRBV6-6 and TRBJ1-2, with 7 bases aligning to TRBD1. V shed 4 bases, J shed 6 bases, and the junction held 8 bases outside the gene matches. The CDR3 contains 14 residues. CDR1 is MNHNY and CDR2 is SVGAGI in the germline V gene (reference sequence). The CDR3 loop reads CASSSTTGANGYTF. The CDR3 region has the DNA TGTGCCAGCAGTTCCACCACAGGGGCTAATGGCTACACCTTC.

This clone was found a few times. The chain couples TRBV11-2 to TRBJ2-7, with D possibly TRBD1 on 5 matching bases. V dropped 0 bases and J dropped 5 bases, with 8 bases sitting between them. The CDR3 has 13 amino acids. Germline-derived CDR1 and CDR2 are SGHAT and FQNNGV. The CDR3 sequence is CASSLDLGDEQYF. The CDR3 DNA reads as TGTGCCAGCAGCTTAGATCTAGGGGACGAGCAGTACTTC. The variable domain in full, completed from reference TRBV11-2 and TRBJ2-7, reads EAGVAQSPRYKIIEKRQSVAFWCNPISGHATLYWYQQILGQGPKLLIQFQNNGVVDDSQLPKDRFSAERLKGVDSTLKIQPAKLEDSAVYLCASSLDLGDEQYFGPGTRLTVT.

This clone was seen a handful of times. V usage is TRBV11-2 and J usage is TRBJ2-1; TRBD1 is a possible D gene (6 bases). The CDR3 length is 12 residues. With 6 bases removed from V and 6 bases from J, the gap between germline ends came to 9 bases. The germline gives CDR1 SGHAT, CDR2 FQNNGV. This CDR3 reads CASRRGSNEQFF. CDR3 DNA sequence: TGTGCCAGCAGGAGGGGGTCCAATGAGCAGTTCTTC. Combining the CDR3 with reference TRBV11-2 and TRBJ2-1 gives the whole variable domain EAGVAQSPRYKIIEKRQSVAFWCNPISGHATLYWYQQILGQGPKLLIQFQNNGVVDDSQLPKDRFSAERLKGVDSTLKIQPAKLEDSAVYLCASRRGSNEQFFGPGTRLTVL.

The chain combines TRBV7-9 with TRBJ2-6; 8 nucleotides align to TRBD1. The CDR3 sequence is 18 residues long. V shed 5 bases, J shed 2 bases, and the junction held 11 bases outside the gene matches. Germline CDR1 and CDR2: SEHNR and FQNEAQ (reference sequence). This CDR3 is CASSQRVVRGPGANVLTF. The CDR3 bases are TGTGCCAGCAGCCAGAGGGTCGTCAGGGGGCCTGGGGCCAACGTCCTGACTTTC.

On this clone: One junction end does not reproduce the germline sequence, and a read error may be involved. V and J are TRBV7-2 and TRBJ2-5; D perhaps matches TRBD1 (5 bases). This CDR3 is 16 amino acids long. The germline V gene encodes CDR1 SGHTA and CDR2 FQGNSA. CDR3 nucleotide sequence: TGTGCCGGCAGCCCAACGATGGACACACGAAGGGAGACCCAGTACTTC. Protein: CAGSPTMDTRRETQYF.

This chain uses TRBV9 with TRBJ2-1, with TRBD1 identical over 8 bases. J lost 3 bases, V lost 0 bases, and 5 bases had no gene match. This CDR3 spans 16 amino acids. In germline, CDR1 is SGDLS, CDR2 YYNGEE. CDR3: CASSVGLDRVYNEQFF. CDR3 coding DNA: TGTGCCAGCAGCGTAGGGCTGGACAGGGTCTACAATGAGCAGTTCTTC.

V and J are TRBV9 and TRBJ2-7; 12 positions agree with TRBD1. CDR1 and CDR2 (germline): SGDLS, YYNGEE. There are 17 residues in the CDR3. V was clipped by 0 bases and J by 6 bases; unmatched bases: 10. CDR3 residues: CASSVVRGDRGRFEQYF. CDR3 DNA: TGTGCCAGCAGCGTAGTTAGGGGGGACAGGGGGCGCTTCGAGCAGTACTTC.

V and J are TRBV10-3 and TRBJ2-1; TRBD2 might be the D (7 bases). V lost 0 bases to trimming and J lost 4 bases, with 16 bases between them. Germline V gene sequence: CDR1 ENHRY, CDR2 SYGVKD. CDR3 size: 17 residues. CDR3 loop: CAISESTGGGLYNEQFF. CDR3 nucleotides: TGTGCCATCAGTGAGTCGACGGGGGGCGGACTTTACAATGAGCAGTTCTTC.

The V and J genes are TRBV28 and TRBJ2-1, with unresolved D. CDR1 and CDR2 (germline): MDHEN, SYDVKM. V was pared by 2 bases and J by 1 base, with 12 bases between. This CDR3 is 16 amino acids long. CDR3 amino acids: CASSLLDQRSYNEQFF. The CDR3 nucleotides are TGTGCCAGCAGTTTACTCGACCAGAGGTCCTACAATGAGCAGTTCTTC.

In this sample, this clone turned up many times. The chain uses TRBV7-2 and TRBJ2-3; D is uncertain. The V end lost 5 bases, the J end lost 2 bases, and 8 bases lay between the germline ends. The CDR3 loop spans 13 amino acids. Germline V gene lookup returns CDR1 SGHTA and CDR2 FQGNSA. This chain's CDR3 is CASSLNPTDTQYF. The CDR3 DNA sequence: TGTGCCAGCAGCCTAAATCCCACAGATACGCAGTATTTT.